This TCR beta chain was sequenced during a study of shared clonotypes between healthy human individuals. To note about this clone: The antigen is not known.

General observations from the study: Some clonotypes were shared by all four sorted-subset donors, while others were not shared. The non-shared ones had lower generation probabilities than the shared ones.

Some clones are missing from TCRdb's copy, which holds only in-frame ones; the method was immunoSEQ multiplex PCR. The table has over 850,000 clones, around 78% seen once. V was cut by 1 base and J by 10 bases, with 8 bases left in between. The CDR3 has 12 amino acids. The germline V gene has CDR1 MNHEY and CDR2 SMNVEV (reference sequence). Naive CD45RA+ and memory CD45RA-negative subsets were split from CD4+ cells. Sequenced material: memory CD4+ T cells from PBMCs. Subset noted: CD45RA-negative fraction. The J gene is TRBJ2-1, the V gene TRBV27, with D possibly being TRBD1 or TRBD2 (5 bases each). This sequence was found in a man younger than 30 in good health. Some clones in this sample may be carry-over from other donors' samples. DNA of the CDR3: TGTGCCAGCAGTTTATTGGGGGACGAGCAGTTCTTC. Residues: CASSLLGDEQFF.